This is a list of T cell receptor beta chains from one sample in a study of glioma-infiltrating T cells. TCRdb itself ran the multiplex PCR reads through MiXCR, one entry per CDR3 protein. Here the sample spans about 17,000 distinct CDR3 sequences, 58% being singletons. The specimen was glioma tissue, nonneoplastic brain tissue, or PBMCs (not recorded which). The source is a human donor with low-grade glioma or glioblastoma, undergoing nonglioma brain surgery, or in good health (not recorded which). Each CDR3 is given with its conserved first and last residue. Each record gives: D gene, J gene, clone size, V gene, CDR3 DNA, CDR3 protein. The D gene is left open where the match is weak. Size is stated for part of the rows, as once, few or many counts, or as a class when the clone is expanded.

>.|TRBJ2-7|.|TRBV4-1
TGCGCCACCAGCCAGAGCGTGGGGTCCGAGCAGTACTTT
CATSQSVGSEQYF
>.|TRBJ1-1|.|TRBV27
TGTGCCGGCACAAGGGCAGGGGCCGGCACTGAAGCTTTCTTT
CAGTRAGAGTEAFF
>.|TRBJ2-1|.|TRBV20-1
TGCAGTGCTAGAGATAGAGGGCCCAATGAGCAGTTCTTC
CSARDRGPNEQFF
>TRBD1|TRBJ2-7|.|TRBV7-2
TGTGCCAGCAACCGACAGGGAGTGTACGAGCAGTACTTC
CASNRQGVYEQYF
>TRBD1|TRBJ1-1|.|TRBV7-2
TGTGCCAGCAGCTTAGGGACAGGGTTCGACACTGAAGCTTTCTTT
CASSLGTGFDTEAFF
>.|TRBJ1-2|.|TRBV27
TGTGCCACCGCCTTCACAGGGAAGAATAACTACACCTTC
CATAFTGKNNYTF
>TRBD2|TRBJ2-5|few|TRBV20-1
TGCAGTGCGATTAGCGGGACCGCGCCAGAGACCCAGTACTTC
CSAISGTAPETQYF
>.|TRBJ1-1|.|TRBV4-2
TGTGCCAGCAGCCAAGTCTCCGCAGGGGAGACTGAAGCTTTCTTT
CASSQVSAGETEAFF
>.|TRBJ1-5|medium-sized|TRBV20-1
TGCAGTGCTAGAGATCGTGGGTTTCAAAGCAATCAGCCCCAGCATTTT
CSARDRGFQSNQPQHF
>.|TRBJ1-6|many|TRBV12-3/TRBV12-4
TGTGCCAGCAGTTTACAGGGTAACAATAATTCACCCCTCCACTTT
CASSLQGNNNSPLHF
>.|TRBJ2-2|.|TRBV7-2
TGTGCCAGCAGTCTACAGCGCACCGGGGAGCTGTTTTTT
CASSLQRTGELFF
>TRBD1|TRBJ2-7|.|TRBV12-3/TRBV12-4
TGTGCCAGCAGTTTTGGGACAGGAGGTTCCTACGAGCAGTACTTC
CASSFGTGGSYEQYF
>.|TRBJ1-1|.|TRBV20-1
TGCAGTGCTCCCCTGGGAAACACTGAAGCTTTCTTT
CSAPLGNTEAFF
>.|TRBJ1-5|few|TRBV10-1
TGCGCCACAAGGCGGGGGAAAGGAATCAGCCAGCATTTT
CATRRGKGISQHF